This is a list of T cell receptor beta chains from one sample in a study of blood T cell repertoires in COVID-19. The protocol was immunoSEQ multiplex PCR, while the TCRdb copy is restricted to in-frame clones and leaves out a portion. This sample carries some 170,000 clones, roughly 79% of them seen once, and the ten largest clones take roughly 28%. Input material: peripheral blood. Receptors were obtained from a woman aged 70-85 years with acute or convalescent COVID-19. CDR3s leave out the opening cysteine and the closing phenylalanine or tryptophan.

J gene,V gene,CDR3 length,CDR3 protein
TRBJ2-7,TRBV5-1,12,ASSSPRTGTEQY
TRBJ2-2,TRBV4-1,12,ASSQVHGQGELF
TRBJ2-7,TRBV19,13,ASSSQAGGTGEQY
TRBJ2-7,TRBV24-1,14,ATSGGGTRDDYEQY
TRBJ1-6,TRBV30,12,AWRRQGGTSPLH
TRBJ1-6,TRBV6-5,10,ASSQGASPLH
TRBJ2-2,TRBV6-5,12,ASMRQGTAGELF
TRBJ2-1,TRBV24-1,11,ATSYLESGEQF
TRBJ2-7,TRBV2,13,ASRAGTGGSYEQY
TRBJ2-2,TRBV4-1,13,ASSHYRADTGELF
TRBJ2-5,TRBV11-3,15,ASSSKTSGSYQETQY
TRBJ2-7,TRBV11-2,15,ASSLDRVAGHPYEQY
TRBJ1-2,TRBV7-9,11,ASSYTGGHGYT
TRBJ2-2,TRBV6-5,11,ASRDRYTGELF
TRBJ2-1,TRBV6-5,11,ASSYTSYNEQF
TRBJ1-4,TRBV6-1,13,ASSEWRGRDEKLF
TRBJ2-7,TRBV20-1,13,SASGGLRSSYEQY
TRBJ2-1,TRBV18,14,ASSLGTGGLTNEQF
TRBJ2-5,TRBV7-6,12,ASSLEVSSETQY
TRBJ2-7,TRBV6-5,12,ASSTGQNSYEQY
TRBJ1-4,TRBV30,14,AWSVRLTGDFEKLF
TRBJ1-2,TRBV15,12,ATRKVGRDLGYT
TRBJ1-6,TRBV10-2,12,ASSDHRGNSPLH
TRBJ1-2,TRBV11-2,13,ASTHRQGPNYGYT
TRBJ1-3,TRBV6-6,15,ASSRPTGSNSGNTIY
TRBJ2-5,TRBV5-1,16,ASSPTGLAGPKQETQY
TRBJ2-2,TRBV2,11,ASSAMVTGELF
TRBJ2-3,TRBV7-3,12,ASSSGDGTDTQY
TRBJ1-5,TRBV19,13,ASNFGRGRNQPQH
TRBJ2-1,TRBV11-2,15,ASSVISVDREGNEQF
TRBJ2-5,TRBV6-5,12,ATGATGGQETQY
TRBJ1-2,TRBV3-1/TRBV3-2,11,ASSQGGGSGYT
TRBJ2-1,TRBV20-1,12,SASGGRVGNEQF
TRBJ2-7,TRBV4-2,13,ASSHPSGNMYEQY
TRBJ2-3,TRBV5-1,15,ASSLDILGRGQDTQY
TRBJ2-7,TRBV27,14,ASSQRLAGDAYEQY
TRBJ1-3,TRBV9,12,ASSPRGSGNTIY
TRBJ2-1,TRBV11-3,15,ASSLRSVGLAGDEQF
TRBJ2-1,TRBV24-1,13,ATSDSGGTYNEQF
TRBJ2-4,TRBV5-4,13,ASSRDRVSGSTQY
TRBJ2-1,TRBV24-1,11,ATSGISYNEQF
TRBJ2-1,TRBV5-8,14,ASSLEAGGVKKEQF
TRBJ2-1,TRBV5-1,12,ASQASGADNEQF
TRBJ2-3,TRBV5-4,13,ASSLLTGPGDTQY
TRBJ1-2,TRBV6-5,11,ASSLTGDYGYT
TRBJ2-3,TRBV13,12,ASSYSGSTDTQY
TRBJ2-5,TRBV27,11,ASSPHNQETQY
TRBJ2-3,TRBV27,15,ASSFTVIAGEADTQY
TRBJ2-1,TRBV13,15,ASSLTPSASSYNEQF
TRBJ2-5,TRBV11-1,12,ASSLTRGRETQY
TRBJ1-2,TRBV2,11,ASSVAGYYGYT
TRBJ1-2,TRBV2,11,ASSSASRAGYT
TRBJ1-4,TRBV24-1,13,ATSAEHGGNEKLF
TRBJ2-5,TRBV23-1,13,ASSRLTRGEETQY
TRBJ1-2,TRBV5-4,13,ASSLDIAGGYGYT
TRBJ1-1,TRBV2,11,ASSERGWTEAF
TRBJ1-1,TRBV19,11,ASSTRVSTEAF
TRBJ2-2,TRBV12-5,13,ASGLTSGTTGELF
TRBJ1-3,TRBV10-2,10,ASRSSGNTIY